This is a list of T cell receptor beta chains from one sample in a study of human T cells and chemical hapten exposure. TCRdb reanalysed the RACE reads using MiXCR and keeps one entry per CDR3 protein. The data hold approximately 340,000 distinct CDR3 sequences, with around 7% observed a single time. Sequencing used whole blood, obtained in connection with sensitization to the hapten diphenylcyclopropenone (DPC). The receptors were sampled from a young woman with alopecia areata. Some clones in this sample may be carry-over from other donors' samples. CDR3s leave out the opening cysteine and the closing phenylalanine or tryptophan. Fields, in order: CDR3 length, V gene, clone size, CDR3 protein. The size of a clone is reported for some rows only, either as once, few or many, or as a class for expanded clones.

14 TRBV7-9 - ASSPRIGVRWETQY
11 TRBV7-2 - ASTPGVSQPQH
11 TRBV28 many ASSVYRGQPQH
12 TRBV12-3/TRBV12-4 - ASSRTGSGQPQH
16 TRBV7-2 few ASSSYGLAGAPTGTQY
11 TRBV27 - ASGQAHSYEQY
11 TRBV12-5 - ASGLGQTYEQY
13 TRBV4-3 many ASSQVADYNEKLF
14 TRBV29-1 few SVEVGGSGITDTQY
13 TRBV3-1 few ASSQHGQGENGYT
13 TRBV28 many ASRRYRGNTGELF
13 TRBV5-4 - ASRPKSAELYGYT
12 TRBV7-2 few ASSLFQGHNEQF
16 TRBV4-1 many ASSFSGLAEPRPDTQY
10 TRBV12-3/TRBV12-4 few ASSWDQTPQH
14 TRBV7-9 few ASSFTAGGRPDTQY
15 TRBV18 many ASSPLGARGMNTEAF
13 TRBV7-9 many ASSLTSSGANVLT
13 TRBV10-3 - AIRTGVDPDSPLH
10 TRBV6-2/TRBV6-3 many ASSYSAYGYT
9 TRBV13 many ASSYGPEQY
12 TRBV3-1 - ASSHPPLNTEAF
12 TRBV27 once ASSYDWSQETRY
16 TRBV4-2 many ASSQVLGTVSNTGELF
11 TRBV4-3 many ASRRTGQETQY
12 TRBV6-2/TRBV6-3 few ASSPPASNQPQH
11 TRBV12-3/TRBV12-4 few ASRGEGGETQY
16 TRBV6-1 - ASSESRGRFATNEKLF
15 TRBV5-4 - ASSSGLDRGGNEKLF
12 TRBV7-9 - ASSLIDRGELKY
16 TRBV14 - ASSQDSRQASFTGELF
15 TRBV4-1 many ASSLDTAGGAYNEQF
14 TRBV28 - ASSLEGVMVSYEQY
8 TRBV20-1 - SALNEKLF
11 TRBV4-2 - ASSQGPDNEQF
11 TRBV6-5 - ASSYAEGDGYT
14 TRBV6-1 few ASSESASPSYNEQF
12 TRBV27 few ASSSLQLQETQY
12 TRBV29-1 few SVESRTSLDTQY
10 TRBV7-3 - ASSVSAGEQF
13 TRBV6-6 - ASRKPGQLYYGYT
15 TRBV20-1 many SARDPLAPKHSYEQY
11 TRBV12-3/TRBV12-4 few ASSAPWEDTQY
12 TRBV29-1 - SVETGYMNTEAF
11 TRBV7-2 few ASSSSGNTEAF